The present TCR beta chain was sequenced within a study of graft-versus-host responses after intestinal transplantation (dated by TCRdb to the early 2020s). Background on the whole study: The transplants that recipients received were multivisceral, liver-intestinal, or isolated intestinal. Every recipient was given anti-thymocyte globulin induction, followed by about three years of maintenance tacrolimus and steroids. After intestinal transplantation, graft-versus-host and host-versus-graft alloreactive T cell clones in the graft, circulation and bone marrow were tracked using bulk TCR-beta CDR3 sequencing. To identify alloreactive clones, pre-transplant mixed lymphocyte reaction products were sequenced and then compared with unstimulated pre-transplant donor and recipient T cells. The cohort enrolled 24 intestinal transplant recipients, one of whom was a retransplant, and 3 patients without pretransplant specimens were excluded. Donor T cell macrochimerism was defined as a peak of at least 4% donor T cells among recipient peripheral blood mononuclear cells. Samples from a few later patients were sequenced in-house on an Illumina MiSeq with MiXCR processing rather than by the commercial service.

What the work shows at the level of the full study, not this receptor alone: GvH clones were found in recipient bone marrow, and some of the GvH clones appeared earlier in ileal mucosa or blood, which is consistent with an intestinal mucosal origin. Early after transplant, declines in HvG clones were associated with peak levels of circulating GvH clones. Conclusions were limited by the relatively low number and heterogeneity of intestinal transplant patients. In patients with donor T cell macrochimerism, the allografts had high GvH to HvG T cell clonal ratios.

Blood samples were collected up to 4 times in the first month after transplant and then at least monthly when available. The germline V gene (reference sequence) gives CDR1 as LNHDA and CDR2 as SQIVND. Including cysteine and phenylalanine, the CDR3 has 15 amino acids. Of the read, only the CDR3 DNA is kept; its 45 bases are in frame from base 1. V loses 3 bases of germline sequence and J loses 6 bases, and the interval between the two ends is 16 bases. Worth noting for this clone: Its antigen target is currently unknown. One base away there is no much larger clone; base qualities are not given.

Libraries were prepared through the immunoSEQ multiplex PCR assay. Adaptive Biotechnologies carried out high-throughput TCR-beta CDR3 sequencing of genomic DNA for most patients. Concerning the study's data processing: Adaptive's ImmunoSEQ software was the source of the TCR sequencing data for 18 patients, while a few other patients were processed with MiXCR and VDJtools. CDR3 nucleotide sequences shared between donor and recipient were removed because the origin of such sequences could not be assigned. To be classed as alloreactive, a clone needed at least 2-fold expansion over unstimulated cells and a minimum CFSE-low frequency of 0.002% (template counts) or 0.001% (read counts). Mappable clones were those detected in sequenced pre-transplant spleen, lymph node, or MLR CFSE-low populations of the donor or recipient. The cumulative frequency of alloreactive clones was calculated as a percentage of all sequences, weighted by copy number. Drawn from immuneACCESS, this table holds only the in-frame rearrangements with V and J called that TCRdb kept. Clones are partly lost; checked studies trace under half to an unresolved V gene and leave the rest unexplained. V and J calls plus clone size are reproduced from that table; the DNA served to infer D and trimming. A total of roughly 60,000 clones appear in this sample, about 87% of them only once. The ten largest clones take up less than 2% of the sample.

Here the sequenced sample was PBMCs, taken 26 days after transplant. The sequence came from a human patient who received an intestinal transplant, so some T cells may come from the graft donor. The sequence links TRBV19 to TRBJ2-3; the D segment could be TRBD2, given 7 matching bases. CDR3 reads: CASSIEGGASDTQYF. The nucleotides are TGTGCCAGTAGTATTGAGGGGGGGGCCAGTGATACGCAGTATTTT.